This T cell receptor (beta chain) is from a study of blood T cell repertoires in COVID-19 (dated by TCRdb to the early 2020s). Context from the whole study: The collaborator samples originated in the United States, Italy and Spain and spanned the acute and convalescent phases of COVID-19. A freely available public database, intended as a resource for researchers studying the immune response to SARS-CoV-2, is where the repertoires were released. Deeply sampled blood TCRbeta repertoires from subjects exposed to, actively infected with, or recovered from COVID-19 were included in the dataset. HLA class I and class II types, where available, came from metadata supplied by the sample provider rather than from assay-based typing. Samples came from the ongoing ImmuneRACE study (first 160 participants) plus 1,254 subjects from 6 global collaborators. A de-identified subject ID, COVID-19 status, age in years and sex were almost always included in the sample metadata. The prospective study material was composed of cDNA or gDNA derived from T cells, B-cell-depleted T cells, or PBMCs.

Each collaborating institution followed its own protocols to collect whole blood in K2EDTA tubes. Collaborator samples were shipped for TCRbeta analysis as frozen whole blood, isolated PBMCs, or DNA extracted from either sample type. Overall study outcomes, separate from this receptor: The amount of clinical and demographic metadata varied by source and participant and was provided uncurated.

On this clone: The antigen it recognizes is unknown. No base-level quality is on record; no much larger clone is a single base apart.

Trimming at the junction amounts to 4 bases on V and 0 bases on J, and the germline ends lie 21 bases apart. CDR1 and CDR2, looked up from the germline V gene, are SGHRS and YFSETQ. Its CDR3 holds 18 amino acids, cysteine through phenylalanine. Only the CDR3 portion is preserved as DNA: 54 bases, with reading frame beginning at the first base. TCRbeta CDR3 regions were amplified from genomic DNA by means of the immunoSEQ Assay, a bias-controlled multiplex PCR. In the source study's methods: The number of nucleated cells in each sample was estimated from the amplification of reference gene primers within the assay. To quantify the absolute abundance of each unique TCRbeta CDR3 rearrangement, sequence reads were collapsed and filtered. Productive Simpson clonality was computed per sample as the square root of Simpson's diversity index over productive rearrangements. TCRdb stores this immuneACCESS table with in-frame sequences only. Part of the clones is absent; in the studies checked, under half of the shortfall reflects unresolved V genes, and no reason is known for the rest. V and J calls and clone size are those listed in that table; D and trimming were worked out from the DNA. In all, the sample holds 70,000 to 95,000 clones, and over 75% of those were seen once. In total, the top ten clones hold around an eighth of the sample.

The receptor was isolated from a human donor in a cohort sampled during active COVID-19. The sample taken for sequencing was peripheral blood. The V gene is TRBV5-1 and the J gene is TRBJ2-3; TRBD2 might be the D gene, on 6 matching bases. The CDR3 is CASSLQGSSGSSTDTQYF. The bases are TGCGCCAGCAGCCTCCAAGGGTCGAGCGGGTCTAGCACAGATACGCAGTATTTT.